The 19 T cell receptor beta chains below were found in one sample sequenced in a study of blood T cell repertoires in COVID-19 (TCRdb year 2020). Library method: the immunoSEQ multiplex PCR assay. The clones in this table, taken by TCRdb from immuneACCESS, are in-frame only. Not every clone is retained; where verified, under half of the shortfall comes from an unresolved V gene, and the cause of the rest is unknown. Across this sample there are over 250,000 clones, with roughly 85% seen only once. The ten largest clones capture roughly 5.3% of the sample. Material for sequencing was peripheral blood. The receptors derive from a man in his fifties or sixties with active or convalescent COVID-19.

The rearrangement uses TRBV19 and TRBJ2-1; 10 bases are shared with TRBD2. V was pared by 6 bases and J by 15 bases, with 8 bases of the junction left unmatched. The CDR3 has 12 residues. The germline CDR1 and CDR2 sequences are LNHDA and SQIVND (reference sequence). CDR3 nucleotide sequence: TGTGCCAGTAGGGCTAGCGGGAGTCTCCTGTTCTTC. Amino acids: CASRASGSLLFF.

The CDR3 spells CSLRDRRTYNEQFF. CDR3 DNA: TGCAGCCTCCGGGACAGGAGAACCTACAATGAGCAGTTCTTC. The genes are TRBV29-1 and TRBJ2-1; 8 nucleotides agree with TRBD1. Per the germline V gene, CDR1 is SQVTM and CDR2 is ANQGSEA. The CDR3 covers 14 residues. The junction had 8 bases not matched to a gene; V was cut back by 8 bases and J by 2 bases.

V and J are TRBV7-2 and TRBJ2-5; D might be TRBD2 (6 bases). The CDR3 spans 19 residues. Looked up from germline, CDR1 is SGHTA and CDR2 is FQGNSA. Trimming took off 2 bases at V and 0 bases at J, with 22 bases between the two ends. The CDR3 reads CASSLMGTGLAYYQETQYF. CDR3 DNA sequence: TGTGCCAGCAGCTTAATGGGGACGGGGCTAGCGTATTACCAAGAGACCCAGTACTTC.

This CDR3 is CASCQGSTYEQYF. Here the CDR3 DNA reads TGTGCCAGTTGTCAGGGGTCCACCTACGAGCAGTACTTC. The rearrangement links TRBV6-5 to TRBJ2-7; TRBD1 might be the D (6 bases). The CDR3 sequence is 13 residues long. Germline V lookup: CDR1 MNHEY, CDR2 SVGAGI. The V and J ends lost 9 bases and 2 bases respectively, with 14 bases between them.

The J gene is TRBJ1-1, the V gene TRBV2, with 8 bases lining up with TRBD1. Germline-derived CDR1 and CDR2 are SNHLY and FYNNEI. The CDR3 is 15 residues long. J gave up 1 base and V 6 bases, and 7 bases lay outside the gene matches. CDR3 DNA: TGTGCCAGCAGGAATCCGGGACAGGAGAACACTGAAGCTTTCTTT. It is translated as CASRNPGQENTEAFF.

The chain links TRBV10-3 to TRBJ1-2, with TRBD1 identical over 8 bases. Germline trimming cut 9 bases from V and 2 bases from J; bases unmatched to any gene: 5. Germline V lookup: CDR1 ENHRY, CDR2 SYGVKD. The length of the CDR3 is 13 residues. The CDR3 DNA is TGTGCCATGACAGGGGTGGGGAACTATGGCTACACCTTC. Protein: CAMTGVGNYGYTF.

The chain is built from TRBV27 and TRBJ2-7; perhaps TRBD2 as D (5 bases). The V end was cut by 3 bases, the J end by 3 bases, with 12 bases between. The CDR3 is 14 residues long. CDR1 and CDR2 from the germline V gene are MNHEY and SMNVEV (reference sequence). The CDR3 DNA follows: TGTGCCAGCAGTTTGGGCAGAGGGAACTACGAGCAGTACTTC. The encoded protein is CASSLGRGNYEQYF.

This clone was seen only a few times. The rearrangement joins TRBV7-9 to TRBJ1-1; D gene uncertain. Germline V gene lookup returns CDR1 SEHNR and CDR2 FQNEAQ (reference sequence). V dropped 5 bases and J dropped 3 bases, with 10 bases sitting between them. This CDR3 spans 13 amino acids. The CDR3 loop is CASSPSLDTEAFF. Written as DNA, the CDR3 is TGTGCCAGCAGCCCCTCTCTCGACACTGAAGCTTTCTTT.

The V call is TRBV27, the J call TRBJ2-1; D might be TRBD2 (5 bases). Germline V CDR1 and CDR2: MNHEY, SMNVEV (reference sequence). The CDR3 sequence is 13 residues long. V was trimmed by 8 bases and J by 4 bases, leaving 12 bases between them. The CDR3 loop reads CASGAAEYNEQFF. The CDR3 DNA is TGTGCCAGCGGAGCGGCCGAATACAATGAGCAGTTCTTC.

The rearrangement joins TRBV11-2 to TRBJ2-1; 8 bases are shared with TRBD2. The trim removed 7 bases at V and 7 bases at J, leaving 12 bases unmatched. The germline V gene has CDR1 SGHAT and CDR2 FQNNGV. CDR3 length: 15 amino acids. The CDR3 nucleotides are TGTGCCAGCACTCGGGAGGGCGGGAAGGGGAATGAGCAGTTCTTC. Translating gives CASTREGGKGNEQFF.

The DNA for the CDR3 is TGCAGTGCTAGTGACGCGGGAGCCCTGGAAGGCTACACCTTC. Translated: CSASDAGALEGYTF. This chain joins TRBV20-1 and TRBJ1-2; no definite D call. Germline CDR1 and CDR2: DFQATT and SNEGSKA (reference sequence). Trimming took 3 bases from V and 8 from J, leaving 19 bases between them. The length of the CDR3 is 14 residues.

The chain carries TRBV7-9 and TRBJ2-1, with 10 bases that match TRBD2. The germline gives CDR1 SEHNR, CDR2 FQNEAQ (reference sequence). The CDR3 totals 16 residues. V lost 1 base, J lost 8 bases, and 8 bases stayed unmatched. The CDR3 DNA reads TGTGCCAGCAGCTTAGGGCTAGCGGGAGTGAGCGATGAGCAGTTCTTC. Protein: CASSLGLAGVSDEQFF.

The gene calls are TRBV6-5 and TRBJ1-2, with D unclear. Germline CDR1 and CDR2: MNHEY and SVGAGI. V lost 6 bases to trimming and J lost 0 bases, with 8 bases between them. This CDR3 region has 13 residues. As DNA, the CDR3 is TGTGCCAGCAGAACAACAGCTAACTATGGCTACACCTTC. Encoded protein: CASRTTANYGYTF.

The chain recombines TRBV27 with TRBJ2-7, with 8 bases aligning to TRBD1. The CDR3 is made up of 14 amino acids. V lost 4 bases, J lost 6 bases, and 8 bases stayed unmatched. CDR1 and CDR2 from the germline V gene are MNHEY and SMNVEV (reference sequence). This CDR3 is CASSSKRTGIEQYF. CDR3 sequence (DNA): TGTGCCAGCAGTTCCAAGAGGACAGGGATCGAGCAGTACTTC.

The chain uses TRBV18 and TRBJ1-2, with unresolved D. Germline V CDR1 and CDR2: KGHSH, LQKENI. V gave up 4 bases and J gave up 0 bases, with 6 bases separating them. This CDR3 is built from 13 residues. In DNA, the CDR3 is TGTGCCAGCTCACGTAACTCTAACTATGGCTACACCTTC. It specifies CASSRNSNYGYTF.

V usage is TRBV7-3 and J usage is TRBJ2-1; D may be TRBD2 (6 bases). With 4 bases removed from V and 5 bases from J, the gap between germline ends came to 9 bases. This CDR3 region has 13 residues. CDR1 and CDR2 from the germline V gene are SGHTA and FQGTGA. The CDR3 loop is CASSSLADNEQFF. CDR3 in DNA: TGTGCCAGCAGCTCACTAGCAGACAATGAGCAGTTCTTC.

Only one count was recorded for this clone. Germline and junction disagree at one end, which may indicate a read error. The chain has TRBV5-5 and TRBJ2-1; 8 bases are a match to TRBD2. The CDR3 covers 14 residues. Germline CDR1 SGHKS, CDR2 YYEKEE (reference sequence). DNA of the CDR3: TGTGCCAGCAGCTTGGGGGGTGATAGCGGGATCAGGGTCTTC. Its translation is CASSLGGDSGIRVF.

The genes are TRBV5-1 and TRBJ2-5, with 7 positions matching TRBD2. CDR3 length equals 15 residues. V trimming: 6 bases; J trimming: 0 bases; junction bases outside the gene matches: 8. CDR1 and CDR2 from the germline V gene are SGHRS and YFSETQ. The CDR3 is CASKRAGAYQETQYF. For the CDR3, the DNA is TGCGCCAGCAAGCGGGCGGGAGCATACCAAGAGACCCAGTACTTC.

This sequence joins TRBV5-1 and TRBJ2-2, with D possibly being TRBD1 (6 bases). The CDR3 has 14 amino acids. The V gene's germline CDR1 is SGHRS and CDR2 YFSETQ. Deletions cut 0 bases from V and 5 bases from J, with 8 bases between. DNA of the CDR3: TGCGCCAGCAGCTTGGCAGGACAGACCGGGGAGCTGTTTTTT. Amino acids: CASSLAGQTGELFF.